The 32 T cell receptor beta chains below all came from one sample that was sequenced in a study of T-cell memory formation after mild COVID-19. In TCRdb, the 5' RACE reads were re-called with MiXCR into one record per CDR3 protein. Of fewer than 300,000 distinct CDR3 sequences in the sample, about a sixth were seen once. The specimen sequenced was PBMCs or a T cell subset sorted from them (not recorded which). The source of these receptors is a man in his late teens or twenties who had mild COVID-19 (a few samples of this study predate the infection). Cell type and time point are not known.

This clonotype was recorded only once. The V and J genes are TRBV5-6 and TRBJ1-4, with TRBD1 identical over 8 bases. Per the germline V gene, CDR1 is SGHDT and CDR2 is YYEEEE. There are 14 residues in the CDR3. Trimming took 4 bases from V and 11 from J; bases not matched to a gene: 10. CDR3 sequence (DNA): TGTGCCAGCAGCCCCCTGACAGGGGTTCGGAAACTGTTTTTT. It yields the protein CASSPLTGVRKLFF.

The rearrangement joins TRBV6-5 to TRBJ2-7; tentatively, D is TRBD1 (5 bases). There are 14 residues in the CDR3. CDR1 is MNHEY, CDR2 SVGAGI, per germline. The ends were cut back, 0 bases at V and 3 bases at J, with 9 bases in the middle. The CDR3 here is CASSYSGVGYEQYV. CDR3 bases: TGTGCCAGCAGTTACTCAGGGGTCGGCTACGAGCAGTACGTC.

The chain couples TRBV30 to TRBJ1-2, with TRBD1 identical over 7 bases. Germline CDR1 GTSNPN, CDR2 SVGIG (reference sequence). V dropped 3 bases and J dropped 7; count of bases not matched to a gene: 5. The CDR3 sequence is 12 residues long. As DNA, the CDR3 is TGTGCCTGGAGAACACAGGGGTCTGGCTACACCTTC. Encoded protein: CAWRTQGSGYTF.

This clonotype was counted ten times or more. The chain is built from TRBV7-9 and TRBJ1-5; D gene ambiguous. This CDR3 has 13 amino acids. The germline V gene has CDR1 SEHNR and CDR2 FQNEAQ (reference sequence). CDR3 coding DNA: TGTGCTTCCAGCCTGGGAACGAATCAGCCCCAGCATTTT. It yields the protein CASSLGTNQPQHF.

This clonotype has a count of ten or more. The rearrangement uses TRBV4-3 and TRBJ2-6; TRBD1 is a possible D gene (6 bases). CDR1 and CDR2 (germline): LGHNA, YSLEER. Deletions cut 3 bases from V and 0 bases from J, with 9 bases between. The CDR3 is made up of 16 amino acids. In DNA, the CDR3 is TGCGCCAGCAGCCAGGACAGTCCCTCTGGGGCCAACGTCCTGACTTTC. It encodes CASSQDSPSGANVLTF.

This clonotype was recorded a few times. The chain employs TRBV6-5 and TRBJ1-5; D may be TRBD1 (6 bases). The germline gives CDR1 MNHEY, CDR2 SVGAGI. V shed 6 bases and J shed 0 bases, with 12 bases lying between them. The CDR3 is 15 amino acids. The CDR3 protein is CASRRTGFSNQPQHF. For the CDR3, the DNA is TGTGCCAGCAGGCGAACAGGGTTTAGCAATCAGCCCCAGCATTTT.

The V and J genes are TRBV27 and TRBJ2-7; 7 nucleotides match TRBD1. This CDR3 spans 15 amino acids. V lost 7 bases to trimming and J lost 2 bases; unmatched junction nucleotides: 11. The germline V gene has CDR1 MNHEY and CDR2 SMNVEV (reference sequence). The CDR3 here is CASTSLVGQTYEQYF. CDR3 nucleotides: TGTGCCAGCACCTCCCTGGTGGGACAGACCTACGAGCAGTACTTC.

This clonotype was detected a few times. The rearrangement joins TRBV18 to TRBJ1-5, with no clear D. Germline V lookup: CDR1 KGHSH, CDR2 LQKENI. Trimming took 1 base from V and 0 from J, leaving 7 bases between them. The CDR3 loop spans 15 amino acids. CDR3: CASSPQEFSNQPQHF. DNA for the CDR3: TGTGCCAGCTCACCACAGGAATTTAGCAATCAGCCCCAGCATTTT.

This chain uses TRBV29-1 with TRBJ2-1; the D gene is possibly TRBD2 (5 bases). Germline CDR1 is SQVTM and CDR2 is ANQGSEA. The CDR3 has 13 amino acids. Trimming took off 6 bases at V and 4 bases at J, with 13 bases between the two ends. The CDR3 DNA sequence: TGCAGCGTGGAACGGACTGGTTACAATGAGCAGTTCTTC. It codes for CSVERTGYNEQFF.

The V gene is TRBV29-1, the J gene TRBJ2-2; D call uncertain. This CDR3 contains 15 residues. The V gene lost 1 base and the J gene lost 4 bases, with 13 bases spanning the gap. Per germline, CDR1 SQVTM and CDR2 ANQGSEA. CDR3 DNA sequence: TGCAGCGTTGAAGTTGGGCAGGCCTTCACCGGGGAGCTGTTTTTT. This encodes CSVEVGQAFTGELFF.

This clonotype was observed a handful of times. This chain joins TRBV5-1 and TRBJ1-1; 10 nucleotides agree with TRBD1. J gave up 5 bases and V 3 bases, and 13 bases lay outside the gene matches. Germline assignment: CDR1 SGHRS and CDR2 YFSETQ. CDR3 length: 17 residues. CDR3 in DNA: TGCGCCAGCAGCTCGTCCCGGGACAGGGGTTTGAGAACTGAAGCTTTCTTT. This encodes CASSSSRDRGLRTEAFF.

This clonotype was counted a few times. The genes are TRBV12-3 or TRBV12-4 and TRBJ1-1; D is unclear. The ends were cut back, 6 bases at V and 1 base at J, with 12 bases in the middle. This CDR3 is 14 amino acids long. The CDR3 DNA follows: TGTGCCAGCAGCATAGGACCCAGGAACACTGAAGCTTTCTTT. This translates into CASSIGPRNTEAFF.

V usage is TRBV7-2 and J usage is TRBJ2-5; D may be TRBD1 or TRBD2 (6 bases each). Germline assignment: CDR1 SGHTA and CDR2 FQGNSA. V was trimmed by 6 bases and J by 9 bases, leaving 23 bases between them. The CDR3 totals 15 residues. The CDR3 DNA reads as TGTGCCAGCAGTCGCAGATCGACCACGGAGGGGGCCCAGTACTTC. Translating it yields CASSRRSTTEGAQYF.

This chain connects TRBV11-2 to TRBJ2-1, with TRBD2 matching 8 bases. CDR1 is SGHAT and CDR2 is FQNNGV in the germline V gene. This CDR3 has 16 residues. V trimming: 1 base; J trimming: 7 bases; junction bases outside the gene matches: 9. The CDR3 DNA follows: TGTGCCAGCAGCTTAGTGGTGCGGGGGGCAGGAAATGAGCAGTTCTTC. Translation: CASSLVVRGAGNEQFF.

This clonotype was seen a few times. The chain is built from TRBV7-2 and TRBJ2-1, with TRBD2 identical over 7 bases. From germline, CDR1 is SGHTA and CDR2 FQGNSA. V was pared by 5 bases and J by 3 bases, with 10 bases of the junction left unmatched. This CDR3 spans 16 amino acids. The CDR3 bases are TGTGCCAGCAGCCCTCCCTGGGGCGGGGGCTACAATGAGCAGTTCTTC. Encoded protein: CASSPPWGGGYNEQFF.

CDR3 in amino acids: CASSSSGTGYNQPQHF. The CDR3 nucleotides read TGTGCCAGCAGTTCCTCCGGGACAGGGTATAATCAGCCCCAGCATTTT. This chain uses TRBV27 with TRBJ1-5, with TRBD1 matching 9 bases. The V and J ends lost 4 bases and 4 bases, in that order; junction bases with no gene match: 8. This CDR3 region has 16 residues. Per germline, CDR1 MNHEY and CDR2 SMNVEV (reference sequence).

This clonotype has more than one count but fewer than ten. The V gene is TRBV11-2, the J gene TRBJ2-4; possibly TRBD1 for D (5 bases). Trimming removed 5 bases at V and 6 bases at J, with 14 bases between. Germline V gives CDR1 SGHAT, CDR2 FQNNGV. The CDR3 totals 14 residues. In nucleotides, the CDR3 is TGTGCCAGCAGCCAGTTACAGGACGTAAACATTCAGTACTTC. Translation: CASSQLQDVNIQYF.

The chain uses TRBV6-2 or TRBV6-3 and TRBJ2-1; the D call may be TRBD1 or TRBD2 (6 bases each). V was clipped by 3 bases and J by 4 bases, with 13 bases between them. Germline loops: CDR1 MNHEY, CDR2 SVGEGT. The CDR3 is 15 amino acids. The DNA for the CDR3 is TGTGCCAGCAGTTATGAGGGGGAGGCATACAATGAGCAGTTCTTC. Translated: CASSYEGEAYNEQFF.

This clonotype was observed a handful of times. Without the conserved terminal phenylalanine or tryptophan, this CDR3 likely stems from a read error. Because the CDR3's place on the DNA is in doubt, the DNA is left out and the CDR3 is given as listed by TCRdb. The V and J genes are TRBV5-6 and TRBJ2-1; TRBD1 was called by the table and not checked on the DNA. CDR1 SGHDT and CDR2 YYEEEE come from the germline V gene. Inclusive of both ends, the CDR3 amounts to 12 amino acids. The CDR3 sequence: CASSLAGGPRVL.

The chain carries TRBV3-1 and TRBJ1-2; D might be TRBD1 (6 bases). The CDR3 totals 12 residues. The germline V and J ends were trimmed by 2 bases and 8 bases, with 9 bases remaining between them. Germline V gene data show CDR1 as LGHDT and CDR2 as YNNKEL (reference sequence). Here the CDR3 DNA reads TGTGCCAGCAGCCAAAACAGGGAAGGCTACACCTTC. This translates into CASSQNREGYTF.

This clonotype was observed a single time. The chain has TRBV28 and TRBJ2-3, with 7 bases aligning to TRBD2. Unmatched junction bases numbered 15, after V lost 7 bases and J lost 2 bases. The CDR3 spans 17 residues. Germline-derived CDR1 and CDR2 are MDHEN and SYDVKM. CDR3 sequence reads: CASIPPGLEAFTDTQYF. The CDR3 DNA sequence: TGTGCCAGCATCCCCCCCGGACTAGAGGCATTCACAGATACGCAGTATTTT.

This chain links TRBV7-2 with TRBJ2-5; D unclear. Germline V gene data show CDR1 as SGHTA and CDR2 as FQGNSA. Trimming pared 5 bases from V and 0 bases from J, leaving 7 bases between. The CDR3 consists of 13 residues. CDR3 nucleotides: TGTGCCAGCAGCCAGAGGTACCAAGAGACCCAGTACTTC. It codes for CASSQRYQETQYF.

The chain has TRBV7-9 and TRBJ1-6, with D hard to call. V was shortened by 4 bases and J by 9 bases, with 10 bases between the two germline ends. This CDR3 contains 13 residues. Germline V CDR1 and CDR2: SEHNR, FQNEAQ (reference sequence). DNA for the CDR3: TGTGCCAGCAGCTACGTTAGCAGTTCACCCCTCCACTTT. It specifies CASSYVSSSPLHF.

The CDR3 is CASRPGTPSSYEQYV. The CDR3 DNA sequence: TGCGCCAGCAGACCCGGGACACCGAGCTCCTACGAGCAGTACGTC. This chain links TRBV4-3 with TRBJ2-7; D is possibly TRBD1 (6 bases). CDR1 is LGHNA, CDR2 YSLEER, per germline. The CDR3 spans 15 residues. The ends were cut back, 6 bases at V and 0 bases at J, with 15 bases in the middle.

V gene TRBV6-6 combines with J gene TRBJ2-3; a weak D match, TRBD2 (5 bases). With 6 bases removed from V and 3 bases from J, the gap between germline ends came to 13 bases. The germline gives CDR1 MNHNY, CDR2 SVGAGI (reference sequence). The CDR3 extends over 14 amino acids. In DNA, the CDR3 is TGTGCCAGCAGAGTCCGGACTGGGACAGATACGCAGTATTTT. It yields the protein CASRVRTGTDTQYF.

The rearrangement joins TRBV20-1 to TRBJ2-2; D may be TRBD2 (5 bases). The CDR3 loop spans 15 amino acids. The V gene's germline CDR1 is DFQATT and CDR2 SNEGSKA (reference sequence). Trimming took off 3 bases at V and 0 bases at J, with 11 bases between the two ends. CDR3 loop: CSARDGRANTGELFF. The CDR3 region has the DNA TGCAGTGCTAGGGACGGGCGGGCGAACACCGGGGAGCTGTTTTTT.

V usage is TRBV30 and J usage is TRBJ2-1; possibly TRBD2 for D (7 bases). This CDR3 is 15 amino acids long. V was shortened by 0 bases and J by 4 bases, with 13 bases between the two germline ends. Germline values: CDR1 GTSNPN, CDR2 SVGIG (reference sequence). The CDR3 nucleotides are TGTGCCTGGAGTGTTGGGGGGGCGGGATACAATGAGCAGTTCTTC. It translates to CAWSVGGAGYNEQFF.

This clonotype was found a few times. This CDR3 is CASRGNEKLFF. In nucleotides, the CDR3 is TGTGCCAGCAGAGGTAATGAAAAACTGTTTTTT. The V call is TRBV2, the J call TRBJ1-4; D gene ambiguous. Germline CDR1 and CDR2: SNHLY and FYNNEI. Trimming took off 6 bases at V and 4 bases at J, with 3 bases between the two ends. CDR3 length: 11 residues.

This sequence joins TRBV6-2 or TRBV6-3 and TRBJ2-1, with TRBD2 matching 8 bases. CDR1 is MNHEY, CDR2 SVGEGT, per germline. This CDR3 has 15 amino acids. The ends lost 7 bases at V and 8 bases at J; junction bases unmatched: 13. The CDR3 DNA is TGTGCCAGCACCTCTACCGGGACTAGGCTCGATGAGCAGTTCTTC. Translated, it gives CASTSTGTRLDEQFF.

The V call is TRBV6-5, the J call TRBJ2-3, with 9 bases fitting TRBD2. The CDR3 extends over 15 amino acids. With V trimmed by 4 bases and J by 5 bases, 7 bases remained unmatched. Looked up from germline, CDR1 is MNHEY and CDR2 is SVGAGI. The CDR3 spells CASSSRLAGLDTQYF. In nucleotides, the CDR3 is TGTGCCAGCAGTTCTCGGCTAGCGGGGTTAGATACGCAGTATTTT.

The CDR3 nucleotides read TGTGCCAGCAGCTCTAGCGGGGCACAAGAGACCCAGTACTTC. Encoded protein: CASSSSGAQETQYF. This chain links TRBV7-9 with TRBJ2-5; 9 bases map to TRBD2. V dropped 4 bases and J dropped 2; count of bases not matched to a gene: 2. There are 14 residues in the CDR3. Germline CDR1 is SEHNR and CDR2 is FQNEAQ (reference sequence). Together with reference TRBV7-9 and TRBJ2-5, the CDR3 gives the full variable domain: DTGVSQNPRHKITKRGQNVTFRCDPISEHNRLYWYRQTLGQGPEFLTYFQNEAQLEKSRLLSDRFSAERPKGSFSTLEIQRTEQGDSAMYLCASSSSGAQETQYFGPGTRLLVL.

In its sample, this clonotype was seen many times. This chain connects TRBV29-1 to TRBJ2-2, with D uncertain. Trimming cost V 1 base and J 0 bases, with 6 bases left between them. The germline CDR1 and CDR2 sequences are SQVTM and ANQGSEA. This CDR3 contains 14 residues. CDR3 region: CSVEGFANTGELFF. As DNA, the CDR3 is TGCAGCGTTGAAGGCTTCGCGAACACCGGGGAGCTGTTTTTT.